A selection of T cell receptor beta chains follows, all from one sample in a study of human T cells and chemical hapten exposure. TCRdb re-called the RACE reads with MiXCR, one entry per CDR3 protein. The sample records 300,000 to 400,000 distinct CDR3 sequences, approximately 6.3% being singletons. Sequencing was performed on whole blood, taken in connection with sensitization to the hapten diphenylcyclopropenone (DPC). These receptors were taken from a woman between 18 and 29 years old with alopecia areata. Some clones in this sample may be carry-over from other donors' samples. The CDR3 runs from the conserved cysteine through the conserved F or W. The order of the fields is clone size, D gene, V gene, J gene, CDR3 protein, CDR3 DNA. D genes are given only for firm matches. Size values are once, few and many counts, or a class for expanded clones, and some rows have none.

>many|-|TRBV28|TRBJ2-7
CASSLVSTPEQYF
TGTGCCAGCAGTTTGGTATCTACCCCCGAGCAGTACTTC
>-|-|TRBV12-3/TRBV12-4|TRBJ2-1
CASSSPAGQPNNEQFF
TGTGCCAGCAGTTCCCCAGCGGGCCAACCTAACAATGAGCAGTTCTTC
>-|-|TRBV6-2/TRBV6-3|TRBJ1-1
CASSRVGFRWDTEAFF
TGTGCCAGCAGTCGCGTGGGGTTTAGGTGGGACACTGAAGCTTTCTTT
>-|TRBD1|TRBV6-5|TRBJ2-3
CASSWWTGGSDTQYF
TGTGCCAGCAGTTGGTGGACAGGGGGTTCAGATACGCAGTATTTT
>many|-|TRBV5-1|TRBJ2-5
CASSRAAGQETQYF
TGCGCCAGCTCCAGGGCGGCGGGGCAAGAGACCCAGTACTTC
>many|-|TRBV7-2|TRBJ2-3
CASSLIAATDTQYF
TGTGCCAGCAGCTTAATAGCGGCCACAGATACGCAGTATTTT
>-|TRBD1|TRBV5-1|TRBJ2-7
CASSLEWTGIAYEQYF
TGCGCCAGCAGCTTGGAATGGACAGGGATAGCCTACGAGCAGTACTTC
>-|TRBD2|TRBV20-1|TRBJ2-1
CSARDGGGVADEQFF
TGCAGTGCTAGAGATGGCGGGGGGGTGGCCGATGAGCAGTTCTTC
>many|TRBD1|TRBV11-2|TRBJ1-6
CASSIGTGTSSPLHF
TGTGCCAGCAGCATAGGGACAGGGACCAGTTCACCCCTCCACTTT
>-|-|TRBV18|TRBJ2-7
CASSTGTFYEQYF
TGTGCCAGCTCCACCGGGACCTTCTACGAGCAGTACTTC
>many|-|TRBV18|TRBJ2-6
CASSARGTGANVLTF
TGTGCCAGCTCAGCACGGGGAACTGGGGCCAACGTCCTGACTTTC
>many|-|TRBV6-5|TRBJ1-5
CASSYSGPYSNQPQHF
TGTGCCAGCAGTTACTCAGGACCCTATAGCAATCAGCCCCAGCATTTT
>few|TRBD2|TRBV6-2/TRBV6-3|TRBJ2-4
CASSYPLAGGQYF
TGTGCCAGCAGTTACCCACTAGCGGGGGGCCAGTACTTC
>many|-|TRBV9|TRBJ1-1
CASSVRDSAEAFF
TGTGCCAGCAGCGTGCGTGACAGCGCTGAAGCTTTCTTT
>many|TRBD1|TRBV7-9|TRBJ1-4
CASSSTGGAETLFF
TGTGCCAGCAGCTCAACAGGGGGCGCAGAGACCCTGTTTTTT
>-|-|TRBV20-1|TRBJ1-1
CSARDPVLGQGNFKAEAFF
TGCAGTGCTAGAGATCCTGTTTTAGGGCAGGGTAATTTTAAGGCGGAAGCTTTCTTT
>many|-|TRBV12-3/TRBV12-4|TRBJ2-1
CASSPSSRDPQFF
TGTGCCAGCAGTCCCAGCTCCCGGGACCCACAGTTCTTC
>few|TRBD2|TRBV6-5|TRBJ2-7
CASSHQTSGGPEYF
TGTGCCAGCAGCCACCAGACTAGCGGGGGCCCGGAGTACTTC
>-|-|TRBV7-9|TRBJ1-2
CASSSEGGDGYTF
TGTGCCAGCAGCTCAGAAGGGGGTGATGGCTACACCTTC
>few|-|TRBV4-3|TRBJ2-7
CASSQEWGQGGEQYF
TGCGCCAGCAGCCAAGAATGGGGGCAGGGGGGTGAGCAGTACTTC
>many|-|TRBV27|TRBJ2-7
CASSLSGDEQYF
TGTGCCAGCAGTTTGTCAGGGGACGAGCAGTACTTC
>few|TRBD1|TRBV7-2|TRBJ1-5
CASSSGTGARNQPQHF
TGTGCCAGCAGCTCCGGGACAGGGGCGAGAAATCAGCCCCAGCATTTT
>many|-|TRBV3-1|TRBJ2-5
CASSQVIKGGRETQYF
TGTGCCAGCAGCCAAGTCATCAAAGGTGGTCGGGAGACCCAGTACTTC
>-|-|TRBV20-1|TRBJ1-2
CSARETEYGYTF
TGCAGTGCTAGAGAGACAGAGTATGGCTACACCTTC
>-|-|TRBV6-5|TRBJ1-1
CASKGLRLNTEAFF
TGTGCCAGCAAAGGCTTGAGGTTGAACACTGAAGCTTTCTTT
>-|-|TRBV6-5|TRBJ1-6
CASSPRTGSYNSPLHF
TGTGCCAGCAGTCCAAGGACCGGCTCCTATAATTCACCCCTCCACTTT
>-|-|TRBV7-2|TRBJ2-1
CASSFGNYNEQFF
TGTGCCAGCAGCTTCGGAAACTACAATGAGCAGTTCTTC
>-|-|TRBV7-2|TRBJ2-1
CASSLGGTANEQFF
TGTGCCAGCAGCTTAGGCGGGACAGCGAATGAGCAGTTCTTC
>-|-|TRBV7-3|TRBJ2-6
CASSLYPTGAGANVLTF
TGTGCCAGCAGCTTATATCCCACAGGAGCCGGGGCCAACGTCCTGACTTTC
>few|-|TRBV20-1|TRBJ1-2
CSARGGVGHPTF
TGCAGTGCTAGAGGGGGGGTAGGGCACCCTACCTTC
>many|TRBD2|TRBV2|TRBJ2-2
CASSSGLAAGELFF
TGTGCCAGCAGTTCGGGACTAGCGGCCGGGGAGCTGTTTTTT
>many|-|TRBV28|TRBJ1-1
CASSPLGREGTEAFF
TGTGCCAGCAGTCCTCTCGGAAGGGAAGGGACTGAAGCTTTCTTT
>few|-|TRBV7-3|TRBJ1-1
CASSPQPKNTEAFF
TGTGCCAGCAGCCCACAGCCAAAGAACACTGAAGCTTTCTTT
>-|-|TRBV2|TRBJ2-5
CASRDTGGETQYF
TGTGCCAGCAGAGATACAGGAGGGGAGACCCAGTACTTC
>-|-|TRBV6-6|TRBJ1-5
CASRPVVQHF
TGTGCCAGCAGACCGGTGGTCCAGCATTTT
>few|TRBD1|TRBV3-1|TRBJ2-2
CASSLYQPGQGARNTGELFF
TGTGCCAGCAGCCTTTACCAACCGGGACAGGGGGCGCGGAACACCGGGGAGCTGTTTTTT
>-|-|TRBV21-1|TRBJ2-1
CASSLRFFYEQFF
TGTGCCAGCAGCTTACGGTTTTTCTATGAGCAGTTCTTC
>few|-|TRBV10-3|TRBJ1-5
CAIGHGTHSNQPQHF
TGTGCCATCGGCCACGGGACACATAGCAATCAGCCCCAGCATTTT
>many|-|TRBV10-2|TRBJ1-3
CASSLHLSGNTIYF
TGCGCCAGCAGCCTACATCTCTCTGGAAACACCATATATTTT
>many|-|TRBV6-4|TRBJ2-3
CASSDGDRATDTQYF
TGTGCCAGCAGTGACGGTGACAGAGCCACAGATACGCAGTATTTT
>-|TRBD1|TRBV28|TRBJ1-3
CASSHLGQGSGNTIYF
TGTGCCAGCAGTCATTTGGGACAGGGGAGTGGAAACACCATATATTTT
>many|TRBD1|TRBV6-2/TRBV6-3|TRBJ1-1
CASSSPSGQGLNTEAFF
TGTGCCAGCAGTTCACCCTCCGGACAGGGCTTAAACACTGAAGCTTTCTTT
>few|-|TRBV18|TRBJ2-3
CASSPRITDTQYF
TGTGCCAGCTCACCCCGGATCACAGATACGCAGTATTTT
>few|-|TRBV3-1|TRBJ1-1
CASSKRVDAEAFF
TGTGCCAGCAGCAAACGGGTTGACGCTGAAGCTTTCTTT
>few|-|TRBV5-4|TRBJ1-2
CASSLGRSNYGYTF
TGTGCCAGCAGCTTGGGGAGGAGTAACTATGGCTACACCTTC
>-|-|TRBV4-1|TRBJ2-3
CASSRPPGQKRDTQYF
TGCGCCAGCAGCCGGCCACCTGGACAAAAGAGAGATACGCAGTATTTT
>-|-|TRBV20-1|TRBJ1-2
CSARAPGLPNYGYTF
TGCAGTGCTAGAGCTCCGGGACTGCCTAACTATGGCTACACCTTC
>-|-|TRBV7-3|TRBJ2-2
CASSPRGVNTGELFF
TGTGCCAGCAGCCCCAGAGGCGTCAACACCGGGGAGCTGTTTTTT